Shown below are 28 T cell receptor beta chains from a single sample sequenced in a study of T-cell memory formation after mild COVID-19. TCRdb re-called the 5' RACE reads through MiXCR, storing one row per CDR3 protein. Of 100,000 to 150,000 distinct CDR3 sequences in the sample, about 6% are singletons; the top ten hold 2% to 2.5%. The sample was PBMCs or a T cell subset sorted from them (not recorded which). The receptors were sampled from an adult woman who had mild COVID-19 (a few samples of this study predate the infection). Cell type and time point are not known.

This chain joins TRBV19 and TRBJ1-2; D is unclear. Germline loops: CDR1 LNHDA, CDR2 SQIVND (reference sequence). The CDR3 extends over 13 amino acids. V lost 1 base and J lost 5, with 8 bases in between. The CDR3: CASSIVGGYGYTF. In DNA, the CDR3 is TGTGCCAGTAGTATAGTTGGAGGGTATGGCTACACCTTC.

This clonotype was seen a few times. V usage is TRBV15 and J usage is TRBJ1-2, with TRBD1 as a possible D gene (5 bases). Germline-derived CDR1 and CDR2 are LNHNV and YYDKDF (reference sequence). The V end was cut by 1 base, the J end by 8 bases, with 8 bases between. The CDR3 sequence is 12 residues long. The CDR3 DNA follows: TGTGCCACCAGCAGAGGTGGGGGGGGCTACACCTTC. This codes for CATSRGGGGYTF.

This clonotype was counted only a few times. CDR3 DNA: TGTGCCAGCAGCCGAAGTTCCGAAAGCACAGATACGCAGTATTTT. Encoded protein: CASSRSSESTDTQYF. The V gene is TRBV4-2, the J gene TRBJ2-3, with unresolved D. CDR3 length: 15 residues. Per germline, CDR1 LGHNA and CDR2 YNFKEQ. The V end was cut by 4 bases, the J end by 0 bases, with 11 bases between.

At least ten counts were recorded for this clonotype. This chain connects TRBV24-1 to TRBJ2-1; no reliable D call. Trimming shortened V by 2 bases and J by 5 bases, and 15 bases separated the two germline ends. CDR3 length: 16 residues. Looked up from germline, CDR1 is KGHDR and CDR2 is SFDVKD. In DNA form, the CDR3 reads TGTGCCACCAGTGATTCAACCTGGCAGCAGAACAATGAGCAGTTCTTC. As protein: CATSDSTWQQNNEQFF.

V gene TRBV5-1 combines with J gene TRBJ1-1; D is unresolved. Germline CDR1 and CDR2: SGHRS and YFSETQ. The CDR3 runs 15 residues. V was clipped by 5 bases and J by 1 base, with 15 bases between them. DNA of the CDR3: TGCGCCAGCAGTTTCTTGGGAAATGAGAACACTGAAGCTTTCTTT. Its protein product is CASSFLGNENTEAFF.

This chain joins TRBV25-1 and TRBJ1-2; D might be TRBD1 (5 bases). The V end lost 3 bases, the J end lost 3 bases, and 17 bases lay between the germline ends. The CDR3 spans 16 residues. Germline V gives CDR1 MGHDK, CDR2 SYGVNS. CDR3 amino acids: CASSDTWDGRHYGYTF. The CDR3 coding sequence is TGTGCCAGCAGTGACACATGGGACGGGCGGCACTATGGCTACACCTTC.

In its sample, this clonotype was seen a few times. CDR3 nucleotides: TGTGCCAGCAGCTTGGTAGGGGGGTTAGGGGTTGGCAATCAGCCCCAGCATTTT. This gives the protein CASSLVGGLGVGNQPQHF. The chain carries TRBV7-2 and TRBJ1-5, with D tentatively TRBD1 (6 bases). Trimming removed 3 bases at V and 2 bases at J, with 20 bases between. The CDR3 totals 18 residues. CDR1 is SGHTA and CDR2 is FQGNSA in the germline V gene.

The V call is TRBV5-6, the J call TRBJ1-2, with 9 bases that match TRBD1. From germline, CDR1 is SGHDT and CDR2 YYEEEE. The CDR3 contains 13 residues. Trimming removed 6 bases from V and 7 bases from J; junction bases left unmatched: 7. CDR3 residues: CASTMTGGGGYTF. The CDR3 DNA sequence: TGTGCCAGCACCATGACAGGGGGAGGTGGCTACACCTTC.

The gene calls are TRBV7-2 and TRBJ2-7; 8 bases map to TRBD2. Trimming at V came to 3 bases and at J to 0 bases, leaving 7 bases not matched to a gene. The germline V gene has CDR1 SGHTA and CDR2 FQGNSA. The length of the CDR3 is 16 residues. The CDR3 protein is CASSFGLGLASYEQYF. CDR3 sequence (DNA): TGTGCCAGCAGCTTCGGGCTAGGACTAGCCTCCTACGAGCAGTACTTC.

The chain couples TRBV12-3 or TRBV12-4 to TRBJ1-2; 9 bases align to TRBD1. V was clipped by 6 bases and J by 5 bases; unmatched bases: 13. The CDR3 has 16 amino acids. CDR3 residues: CASSDRRQGVWYGYTF. The DNA for the CDR3 is TGTGCCAGCAGCGATAGACGACAGGGGGTATGGTATGGCTACACCTTC.

This clonotype was detected ten times or more. The V and J genes are TRBV27 and TRBJ1-6; no definite D call. The CDR3 is made up of 21 amino acids. V was trimmed by 0 bases and J by 4 bases, leaving 25 bases between them. Per germline, CDR1 MNHEY and CDR2 SMNVEV (reference sequence). The CDR3 here is CASSLSIRMERHTSYNSPLHF. As DNA, the CDR3 is TGTGCCAGCAGTTTATCGATAAGGATGGAACGCCACACCTCTTATAATTCACCCCTCCACTTT.

In this sample, this clonotype turned up a few times. V and J are TRBV5-1 and TRBJ1-2; TRBD1 matches at 9 bases. The CDR3 length is 15 residues. V lost 5 bases and J lost 6; bases outside the gene matches: 11. Germline-derived CDR1 and CDR2 are SGHRS and YFSETQ. CDR3: CASSLGTGSLDGYTF. CDR3 in DNA: TGCGCCAGCAGTCTTGGGACAGGGTCCTTAGATGGCTACACCTTC.

The V gene is TRBV20-1, the J gene TRBJ2-3; D gene ambiguous. Germline loops: CDR1 DFQATT, CDR2 SNEGSKA (reference sequence). V lost 0 bases and J lost 5, with 9 bases in between. CDR3 size: 13 residues. The CDR3 DNA follows: TGCAGTGCTAGAGATTCGCTAGTAGATACGCAGTATTTT. It is translated as CSARDSLVDTQYF.

The sample holds many counts of this clonotype. CDR3 region: CASSFSGSFLEQYF. CDR3 sequence (DNA): TGTGCCAGCAGCTTTAGCGGGAGTTTTCTCGAGCAGTACTTC. V gene TRBV7-9 combines with J gene TRBJ2-7, with 9 bases identical to TRBD2. In germline, CDR1 is SEHNR, CDR2 FQNEAQ (reference sequence). The CDR3 covers 14 residues. The V and J ends lost 3 bases and 6 bases, in that order; junction bases with no gene match: 6.

This clonotype was counted many times. The chain joins TRBV9 to TRBJ1-5, with D possibly TRBD1 on 5 matching bases. V lost 0 bases to trimming and J lost 7 bases, with 14 bases between them. Germline V gene sequence: CDR1 SGDLS, CDR2 YYNGEE. The CDR3 has 15 amino acids. The CDR3, as DNA: TGTGCCAGCAGCGTAGACGGGCAGGGCGGACAGCCCCAGCATTTT. Its translation is CASSVDGQGGQPQHF.

This clonotype was recorded many times. The J gene is TRBJ2-7, the V gene TRBV11-1, with no clear D. CDR1 and CDR2 (germline): SGHAT, FQDESV (reference sequence). The CDR3 contains 11 residues. Trimming took 3 bases from V and 0 from J, leaving 0 bases between them. This chain's CDR3 is CASSFSYEQYF. The CDR3 region has the DNA TGTGCCAGCAGCTTCTCCTACGAGCAGTACTTC.

This clonotype has at least ten counts. J is TRBJ2-5 and V is TRBV7-9; D perhaps matches TRBD2 (5 bases). Trimming left V 5 bases short and J 5 bases short, with 15 bases between. Looked up from germline, CDR1 is SEHNR and CDR2 is FQNEAQ (reference sequence). CDR3 length equals 14 residues. CDR3 in DNA: TGTGCCAGCAGCCCCGGGGTCGGGATGGAGACCCAGTACTTC. This translates into CASSPGVGMETQYF.

This chain connects TRBV6-5 to TRBJ2-1, with no clear D. Deletions cut 2 bases from V and 0 bases from J, with 8 bases between. The CDR3 sequence is 15 residues long. Germline V gene sequence: CDR1 MNHEY, CDR2 SVGAGI. Written as DNA, the CDR3 is TGTGCCAGCAGTTACGCGAAAAGCTCCTACAATGAGCAGTTCTTC. It codes for CASSYAKSSYNEQFF.

This clonotype was seen at least ten times. The V gene is TRBV20-1, the J gene TRBJ2-7; 8 bases are a match to TRBD2. CDR1 is DFQATT and CDR2 is SNEGSKA in the germline V gene (reference sequence). The length of the CDR3 is 15 residues. After removal of 3 bases from V and 5 bases from J, the junction contained 12 bases not matched to a gene. DNA for the CDR3: TGCAGTGCTAGCCAGGGACTAGAAGTTCAACACGAGCAGTACTTC. Protein product: CSASQGLEVQHEQYF.

The sample holds many counts of this clonotype. This chain uses TRBV15 with TRBJ2-1, with D perhaps matching TRBD2 (6 bases). The CDR3 spans 15 residues. Trimming pared 1 base from V and 6 bases from J, leaving 13 bases between. Per the germline V gene, CDR1 is LNHNV and CDR2 is YYDKDF (reference sequence). The CDR3 DNA reads as TGTGCCACCAGCAGAGCTGGAGCGGGCGGCAATGAGCAGTTCTTC. Protein product: CATSRAGAGGNEQFF.

This clonotype has a count of ten or more. This CDR3 is CASSQDLSSGRGIFQETQYF. The CDR3 DNA follows: TGTGCCAGCAGCCAAGATCTCTCTAGCGGGAGGGGAATCTTCCAAGAGACCCAGTACTTC. The rearrangement uses TRBV4-2 and TRBJ2-5; TRBD2 matches at 12 bases. From germline, CDR1 is LGHNA and CDR2 YNFKEQ. This CDR3 spans 20 amino acids. Unmatched junction bases numbered 12, after V lost 0 bases and J lost 1 base.

Only a few counts were recorded for this clonotype. The chain carries TRBV5-1 and TRBJ2-3, with 10 bases fitting TRBD2. The germline CDR1 and CDR2 sequences are SGHRS and YFSETQ. J was trimmed by 6 bases and V by 0 bases; bases with no gene match: 1. This CDR3 region has 14 residues. The CDR3, as DNA: TGCGCCAGCAGCTTGGAGACTAGCGGGGATACGCAGTATTTT. Amino acid sequence: CASSLETSGDTQYF.

The J gene is TRBJ2-7, the V gene TRBV19; 7 nucleotides align to TRBD2. The germline V gene has CDR1 LNHDA and CDR2 SQIVND (reference sequence). This CDR3 comprises 13 residues. The V and J ends lost 10 bases and 1 base, in that order; junction bases with no gene match: 7. CDR3 in DNA: TGTGCCACCCTACCGGGGGGTTCCTACGAGCAGTACTTC. It codes for CATLPGGSYEQYF.

This clonotype was seen at least ten times. One junction end disagrees with the germline gene, perhaps due to a read error. Here the CDR3 reads CASNSGGGPVGELFF. CDR3 DNA: TGTGCCAGCAACAGCGGCGGGGGGCCTGTAGGGGAGCTGTTCTTT. The V and J genes are TRBV7-6 and TRBJ2-2, with 8 bases that match TRBD2. Germline values: CDR1 SGHVS, CDR2 FNYEAQ. CDR3 length equals 15 residues.

This clonotype was counted many times. This chain uses TRBV12-3 or TRBV12-4 with TRBJ1-4; D is unresolved. V gave up 3 bases and J gave up 10 bases, with 6 bases separating them. The CDR3 extends over 11 amino acids. As DNA, the CDR3 is TGTGCCAGCAGTTTCGAGGGAAAACTGTTTTTT. Its protein product is CASSFEGKLFF.

This clonotype turned up a few times. The chain uses TRBV14 and TRBJ2-5, with D possibly TRBD1 on 6 matching bases. V lost 2 bases to trimming and J lost 5 bases, with 12 bases between them. CDR3 length: 14 amino acids. The germline gives CDR1 SGHDN, CDR2 FVKESK. CDR3 bases: TGTGCCAGCAGCCAATTTGGGGGCCGGGAGACCCAGTACTTC. Translating it yields CASSQFGGRETQYF.

This chain uses TRBV24-1 with TRBJ1-1, with unresolved D. Trimming left V 9 bases short and J 10 bases short, with 11 bases between. CDR3 length: 10 residues. CDR1 KGHDR and CDR2 SFDVKD come from the germline V gene. The CDR3 loop is CATLRRRAFF. The CDR3 DNA follows: TGTGCCACCCTGAGGCGGAGAGCTTTCTTT.

This clonotype was counted a few times. The CDR3 spells CASSQYLAAYNEQFF. CDR3 bases: TGTGCCAGCTCACAGTATCTAGCGGCCTACAATGAGCAGTTCTTC. This rearrangement joins TRBV18 to TRBJ2-1; 7 bases map to TRBD2. Germline values: CDR1 KGHSH, CDR2 LQKENI. V lost 4 bases and J lost 2; bases outside the gene matches: 5. CDR3 length: 15 amino acids.